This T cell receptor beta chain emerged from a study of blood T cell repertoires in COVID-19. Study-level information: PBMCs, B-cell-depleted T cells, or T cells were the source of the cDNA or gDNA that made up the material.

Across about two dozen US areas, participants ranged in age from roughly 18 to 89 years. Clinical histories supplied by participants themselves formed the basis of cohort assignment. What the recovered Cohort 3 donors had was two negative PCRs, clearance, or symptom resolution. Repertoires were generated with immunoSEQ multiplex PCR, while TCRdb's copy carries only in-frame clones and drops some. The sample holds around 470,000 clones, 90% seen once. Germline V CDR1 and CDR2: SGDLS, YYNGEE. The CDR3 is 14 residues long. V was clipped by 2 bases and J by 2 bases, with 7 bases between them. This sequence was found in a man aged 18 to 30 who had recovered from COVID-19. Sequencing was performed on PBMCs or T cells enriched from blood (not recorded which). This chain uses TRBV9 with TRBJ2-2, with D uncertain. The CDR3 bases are TGTGCCAGCAGCGTTGGGCACAACACCGGGGAGCTGTTTTTT. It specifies CASSVGHNTGELFF.